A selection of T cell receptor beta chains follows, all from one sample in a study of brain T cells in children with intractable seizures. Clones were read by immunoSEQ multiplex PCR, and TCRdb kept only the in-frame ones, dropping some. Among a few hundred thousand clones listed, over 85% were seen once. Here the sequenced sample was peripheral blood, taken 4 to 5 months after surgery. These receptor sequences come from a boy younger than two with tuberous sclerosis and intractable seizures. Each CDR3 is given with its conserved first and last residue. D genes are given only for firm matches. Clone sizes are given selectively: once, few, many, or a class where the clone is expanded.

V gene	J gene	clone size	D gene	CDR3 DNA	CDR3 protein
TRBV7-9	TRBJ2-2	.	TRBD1	TGTGCCAGCAATTTAAACCGGCGGACAGGCAACACCGGGGAGCTGTTTTTT	CASNLNRRTGNTGELFF
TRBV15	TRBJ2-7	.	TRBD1	TGTGCCACCAGCAGAGATGACAGGGCAGTTCCCTACGAGCAGTACTTC	CATSRDDRAVPYEQYF
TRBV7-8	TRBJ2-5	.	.	TGTGCCAGCAGCTCCTTCGACAGATACCAAGAGACCCAGTACTTC	CASSSFDRYQETQYF
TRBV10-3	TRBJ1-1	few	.	TGTGCCATCTCGTGGGGGATTGGAGAGGAAGCTTTCTTT	CAISWGIGEEAFF
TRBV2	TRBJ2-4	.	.	TGTGCCAGCACGAAATTGACGAGTAAAAACATTCAGTACTTC	CASTKLTSKNIQYF
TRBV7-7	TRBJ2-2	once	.	TGTGCTAGCAGCTTAGCAGTTATGGACGCACCGATTAACACCGGGGAGCTGTTTTTT	CASSLAVMDAPINTGELFF
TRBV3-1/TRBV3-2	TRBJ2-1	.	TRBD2	TGTGCCAGCAGCATGGCTAGCGGCGAGCAGTTCTTC	CASSMASGEQFF
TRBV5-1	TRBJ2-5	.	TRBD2	TGCGCCAGCAGCTTGTTTCCTCTGGGGCCCTCCTTCCTAGCGGGGGGGCAGACCCAGTACTTC	CASSLFPLGPSFLAGGQTQYF
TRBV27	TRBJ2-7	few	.	TGTGCCAGCGGTTTATACGAGCAGTACTTC	CASGLYEQYF
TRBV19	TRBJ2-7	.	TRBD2	TGTGCCAGTAGTATGGGCGGGAGTCCCTACGAGCAGTACTTC	CASSMGGSPYEQYF
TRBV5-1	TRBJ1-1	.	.	TGCGCCAGCAGCTTGGTTGGGGGGAACACTGAAGCTTTCTTT	CASSLVGGNTEAFF
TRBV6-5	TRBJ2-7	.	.	TGTGCCAGCAGTCCAGGACAGAGCTCCTACGAGCAGTACTTC	CASSPGQSSYEQYF
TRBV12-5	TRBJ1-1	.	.	TGTGCTAGTGAAGGATTCCTTACACCACAACAGGCGAACACTGAAGCTTTCTTT	CASEGFLTPQQANTEAFF
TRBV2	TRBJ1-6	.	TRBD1	TGTGCCAGCAGTGATAGGCAGGGGGCGACCGTGGCATCGGGTTCACCCCTCCACTTT	CASSDRQGATVASGSPLHF
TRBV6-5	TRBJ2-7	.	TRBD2	TGTGCCAGCAGTTCGGGCGGGAGGGCCTACGAGCAGTACTTC	CASSSGGRAYEQYF
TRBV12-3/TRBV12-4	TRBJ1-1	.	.	TGTGCCAGCAGGCTGTTGGACGGAGAAGCTTTCTTT	CASRLLDGEAFF
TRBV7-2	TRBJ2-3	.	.	TGTGCCAGCAGCTTATCCAGGGAGTTGGGAGATACGCAGTATTTT	CASSLSRELGDTQYF
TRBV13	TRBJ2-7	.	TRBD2	TGTGCCAGCAGCTTATGGGGTACTAGCGGGCCGTCCTACGAGCAGTACTTC	CASSLWGTSGPSYEQYF
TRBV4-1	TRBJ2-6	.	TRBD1	TGCGCCAGCAGCCAACTGGCGGCAGGGGGCTCTGGGGCCAACGTCCTGACTTTC	CASSQLAAGGSGANVLTF
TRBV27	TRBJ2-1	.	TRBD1	TGTGCCAGCAGTCCGGACAGGGGGGGATTCAATGAGCAGTTCTTC	CASSPDRGGFNEQFF
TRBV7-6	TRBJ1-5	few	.	TGTGCCAGCAACCTCGGGTCCTTGCATTTT	CASNLGSLHF
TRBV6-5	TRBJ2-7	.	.	TGTGCCAGCAACGAACCGGGACGGCGTGGCTACGAGCAGTACTTC	CASNEPGRRGYEQYF
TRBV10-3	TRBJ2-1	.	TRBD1	TGTGCCATCAGAATCGCGGGCAGGGGGCCTCGCAATGAGCAGTTCTTC	CAIRIAGRGPRNEQFF
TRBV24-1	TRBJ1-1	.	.	TGTGCCACCATGTGGGGGGCGCCCCAGGACACTGAAGCTTTCTTT	CATMWGAPQDTEAFF
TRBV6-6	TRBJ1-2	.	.	TGTGCCAGCACGGGAGGCCGCAGCTATGGCTACACCTTC	CASTGGRSYGYTF
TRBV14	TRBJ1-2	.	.	TGTGCCAGCAGCCAAGCGGGGGCTGTTTTAGATTTTTCCACCTTC	CASSQAGAVLDFSTF
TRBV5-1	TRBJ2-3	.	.	TGCGCCAGCAGCTTGGAGGGGGGTCGTGTCACAGATACGCAGTATTTT	CASSLEGGRVTDTQYF
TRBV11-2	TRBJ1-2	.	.	TGTGCCAGCAGCTTATCCAGGCCTAACTATGGCTACACCTTC	CASSLSRPNYGYTF
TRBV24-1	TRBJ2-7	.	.	TGTGCCACTGGTCAAGGGACTCAAAGCTCCTACGAGCAGTACTTC	CATGQGTQSSYEQYF
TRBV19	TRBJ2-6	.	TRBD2	TGTGCCAGTAGTCAGTCGGGAGGGTCTGGGGCCAACGTCCTGACTTTC	CASSQSGGSGANVLTF
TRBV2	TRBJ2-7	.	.	TGTGCCAGCAGCCTCTACGAGCAGTACTTC	CASSLYEQYF
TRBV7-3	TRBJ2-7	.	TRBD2	TGTGCCAGCAGCTTATCTGCGCTAGCGGGATTGGAACCACCCTACGAGCAGTACTTC	CASSLSALAGLEPPYEQYF
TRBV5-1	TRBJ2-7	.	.	TGCGCCAGCAGCTGGTGGGACCGCTCCTACGAGCAGTACTTC	CASSWWDRSYEQYF
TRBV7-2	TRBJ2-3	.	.	TGTGCCAGCAGCCCCTACCGACAGTCAGATACGCAGTATTTT	CASSPYRQSDTQYF
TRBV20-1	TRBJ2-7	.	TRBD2	TGCAGTGCTAGTGACCATAGCGGGGCCCTCTCCTACGAGCAGTACTTC	CSASDHSGALSYEQYF
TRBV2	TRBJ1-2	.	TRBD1	TGTGCCAGCAGTGGGGGACAGTACTATGGCTACACCTTC	CASSGGQYYGYTF
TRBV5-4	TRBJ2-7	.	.	TGTGCCAGCAGTTTTGGGAGGAACCGTGGCGAGCAGTACTTC	CASSFGRNRGEQYF
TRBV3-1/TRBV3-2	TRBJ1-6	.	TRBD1	TGTGCCAGCAGCCAAGAATTGACAGGGGGCAGTTCACCCCTCCACTTT	CASSQELTGGSSPLHF
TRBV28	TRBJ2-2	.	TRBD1	TGTGCCAGCAGTCCCCTCGAAGGGGGCAAAACCGGGGAGCTGTTTTTT	CASSPLEGGKTGELFF
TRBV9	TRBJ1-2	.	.	TGTGCCAGCAGCGTACATGCAGGGGCGATCTATGGCTACACCTTC	CASSVHAGAIYGYTF
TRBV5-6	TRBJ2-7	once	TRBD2	TGTGCCAGCAGCTCGGGACTAGCGGGAGTCTTTTTCGGCGAGCAGTACTTC	CASSSGLAGVFFGEQYF
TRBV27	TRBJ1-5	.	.	TGTGCCAGCAGTTTATCTGGGGTGGGGTCTCAGCCCCAGCATTTT	CASSLSGVGSQPQHF
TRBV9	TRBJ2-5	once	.	TGTGCCAGCAGCGTAGTTGGAGTGTCGGGAGCAGAGACCCAGTACTTC	CASSVVGVSGAETQYF
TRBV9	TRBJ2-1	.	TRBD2	TGTGCCAGCAGCGTAGGACTAGCGGGGGGCCCCTACAATGAGCAGTTCTTC	CASSVGLAGGPYNEQFF
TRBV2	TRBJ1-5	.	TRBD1	TGTGCCAGCAGTAATTTGGGACAGGGAAATCAGCCCCAGCATTTT	CASSNLGQGNQPQHF
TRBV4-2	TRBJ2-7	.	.	TGTGCCAGCAGCCCGAGGGGGGGGGTCTCCTACGAGCAGTACTTC	CASSPRGGVSYEQYF
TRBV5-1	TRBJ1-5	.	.	TGCGCCAGCAGAGGGGCAGTAAGCAATCAGCCCCAGCATTTT	CASRGAVSNQPQHF
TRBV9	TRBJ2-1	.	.	TGTGCCAGCAGCGTAGACCCTTTCGGGGGACCGAATGAGCAGTTCTTC	CASSVDPFGGPNEQFF
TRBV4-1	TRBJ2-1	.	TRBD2	TGCGCCAGCAGCCAAGGACCGGGACTAGCGGGATTCAGCTCCTACAATGAGCAGTTCTTC	CASSQGPGLAGFSSYNEQFF
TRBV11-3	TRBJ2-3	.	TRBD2	TGTGCCAGCAGCCTAAGCTGGGAGGGGAGCACAGATACGCAGTATTTT	CASSLSWEGSTDTQYF
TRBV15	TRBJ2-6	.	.	TGTGCCACCAGGGGCGGACTCTCTGGGGCCAACGTCCTGACTTTC	CATRGGLSGANVLTF
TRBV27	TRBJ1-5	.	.	TGTGCCAGCAGTTCCCTACTCGGCGTTGGCAATCAGCCCCAGCATTTT	CASSSLLGVGNQPQHF
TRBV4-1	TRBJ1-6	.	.	TGCGCCAGCAGCCAAGATCTGACAGTTTATAATTCACCCCTCCACTTT	CASSQDLTVYNSPLHF
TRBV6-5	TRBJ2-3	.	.	TGTGCCAGCAGTTATGGGGGGGGGCATACGCAGTATTTT	CASSYGGGHTQYF
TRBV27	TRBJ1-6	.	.	TGTGCCAGCAGTCCACGGAGCTCCTATAATTCACCCCTCCACTTT	CASSPRSSYNSPLHF